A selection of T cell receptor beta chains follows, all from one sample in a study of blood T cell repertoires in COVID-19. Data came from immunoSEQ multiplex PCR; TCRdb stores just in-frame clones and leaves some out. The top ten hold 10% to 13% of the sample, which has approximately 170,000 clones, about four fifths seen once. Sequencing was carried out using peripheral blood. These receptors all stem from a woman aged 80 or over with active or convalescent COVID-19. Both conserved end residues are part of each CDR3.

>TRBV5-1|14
CASSAREGSNEQFF
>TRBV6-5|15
CASSYGGGMNTEAFF
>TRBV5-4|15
CASSQDRGAFQPQHF
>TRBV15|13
CATSGLMGTEAFF
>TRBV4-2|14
CASSQTQGATEAFF
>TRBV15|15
CATSSAMEGRGGYTF
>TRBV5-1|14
CASSSLRQGAGAFF
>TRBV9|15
CASSGGAGMNTEAFF
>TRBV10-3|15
CAISEETSAEETQYF
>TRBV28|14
CASRYTVRLTEAFF
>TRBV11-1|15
CASSPRTGGGDTQYF
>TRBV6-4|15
CASSDLKLKFYEQYF
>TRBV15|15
CATSRAGGFSYEQYF
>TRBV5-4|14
CASSWSGGVTEAFF
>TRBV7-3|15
CASSSGLAGLYEQYF
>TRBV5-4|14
CASSLGGPGGPQHF
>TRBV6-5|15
CASSYSRQMNTEAFF
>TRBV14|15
CASSQGKRATDTQYF
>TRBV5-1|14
CASSEGQQGYEQYF
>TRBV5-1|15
CASSLGLVSYNEQFF
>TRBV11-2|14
CASSTTTGVGGYTF
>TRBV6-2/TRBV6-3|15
CASSYPFRGRTEAFF
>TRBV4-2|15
CASSWTGNTGNTIYF
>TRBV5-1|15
CASSAVGGTNTEAFF
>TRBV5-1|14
CASSLGQGLTEQYF
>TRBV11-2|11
CACHGSGVTFF
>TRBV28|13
CASSSTVSFGYTF
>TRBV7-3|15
CASSLAGGLYNEQFF
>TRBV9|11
CASSALDGYTF
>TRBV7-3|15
CASSLSASGVYEQFF
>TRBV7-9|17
CASSLEGRTGGTYEQYF
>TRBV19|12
CASSHREDGYTF
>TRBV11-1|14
CASSLALPGTEAFF
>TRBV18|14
CASSPLEGDTEAFF
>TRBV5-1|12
CASSFEGAGYTF
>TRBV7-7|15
CASSSRGRGFSPLHF
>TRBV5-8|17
CASSKVTGQGIADEQFF
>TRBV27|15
CASSQYQGVNTEAFF
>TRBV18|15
CASSFMSGELTEAFF
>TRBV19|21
CASTHRGRGPIRLQISTEAFF
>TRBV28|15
CASSLGGGRTDTQYF
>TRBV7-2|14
CASSLRAGVGEQYF
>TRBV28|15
CATYRQGGYNSPLHF
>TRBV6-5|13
CASSGRVGEKLFF
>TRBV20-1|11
CSARQKNIQYF
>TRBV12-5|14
CASGLGQDWEEAFF
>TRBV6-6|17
CASSRGLAGSGTGELFF
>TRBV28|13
CASSLQGATEAFF
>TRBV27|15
CASSLFTGADSPLHF
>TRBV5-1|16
CASSFNGGTYQETQYF
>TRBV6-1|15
CASSEPLAQGGKLFF
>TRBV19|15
CASSIGGGSYNEQFF
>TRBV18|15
CASSLTDHSNTEAFF